This entry lists 29 T cell receptor beta chains sequenced from one sample in a study of regulatory T cells in long-lasting Graves disease. Time point specified: newly diagnosed GD, antithyroid drugs for less than 3 months. With RNA extracted from PBMCs as input, the TCR library was made. Arm-PCR of CDR3 regions and iRepertoire HTBI primers were the basis on which TCR beta libraries were built. TCRdb ran MiXCR on the multiplex PCR reads and lists one entry per CDR3 protein. Among 200,000 to 250,000 distinct CDR3 sequences listed, around 20% were seen once. These data are also associated with another study on T cells in Graves' hyperthyroidism and ophthalmopathy.

Material: peripheral blood mononuclear cells (PBMCs), obtained at new diagnosis, from a patient treated with antithyroid drugs. These TCRs come from a woman under 40 with Graves disease.

The sample holds many counts of this clonotype. The chain joins TRBV4-2 to TRBJ1-4; TRBD1 is a possible D gene (6 bases). V shed 1 base and J shed 9 bases, with 21 bases lying between them. Germline-derived CDR1 and CDR2 are LGHNA and YNFKEQ. CDR3 length equals 17 residues. The CDR3 protein is CASSQAGVETQGKKLFF. DNA for the CDR3: TGTGCCAGCAGCCAAGCGGGAGTGGAAACGCAGGGGAAAAAACTGTTTTTT.

This clonotype was seen a handful of times. J is TRBJ2-7 and V is TRBV3-1, with D tentatively TRBD1 or TRBD2 (5 bases each). Germline V CDR1 and CDR2: LGHDT, YNNKEL (reference sequence). The germline V and J ends were trimmed by 4 bases and 0 bases, with 19 bases remaining between them. This CDR3 has 17 amino acids. CDR3 nucleotide sequence: TGTGCCAGCAGCCTCTGGGGACGGTTCAAAAGCTCCTACGAGCAGTACTTC. Translated: CASSLWGRFKSSYEQYF.

This clonotype was seen more than once but under ten times. The V gene is TRBV15, the J gene TRBJ2-3; the match to TRBD1 covers 12 bases. After removal of 1 base from V and 10 bases from J, the junction contained 9 bases not matched to a gene. This CDR3 contains 16 residues. CDR1 is LNHNV and CDR2 is YYDKDF in the germline V gene (reference sequence). DNA of the CDR3: TGTGCCACCAGCAGAGTCTCCGGGACAGGGGGCGCTTCGCAGTATTTT. Protein: CATSRVSGTGGASQYF.

This clonotype was counted many times. This chain joins TRBV6-5 and TRBJ2-2; 10 bases are shared with TRBD1. V was clipped by 2 bases and J by 7 bases; unmatched bases: 7. CDR3 length: 16 amino acids. Germline V CDR1 and CDR2: MNHEY, SVGAGI. CDR3 sequence (DNA): TGTGCCAGCAGTTACGGGACAGGGGTTAGGGTCGGGGAGCTGTTTTTT. Protein sequence: CASSYGTGVRVGELFF.

This chain joins TRBV11-2 and TRBJ2-1; 10 nucleotides agree with TRBD2. Germline V CDR1 and CDR2: SGHAT, FQNNGV. The CDR3 is 15 residues long. V was clipped by 5 bases and J by 5 bases; unmatched bases: 6. This CDR3 is CASSRTSGENNEQFF. The CDR3 nucleotides are TGTGCCAGCAGCCGAACTAGCGGGGAAAACAATGAGCAGTTCTTC.

Concerning this clonotype: With only one base between it and a far larger clone, this is likely a read error. The V gene is TRBV12-3 or TRBV12-4, the J gene TRBJ1-1; 7 bases fit TRBD1. This CDR3 comprises 14 residues. Trimming cost V 8 bases and J 5 bases; bases outside gene matches: 11. The CDR3 DNA sequence: TGTGCCAGCGAACCCGGGACAGAAGGGACTGAAGCTTTCTTT. Encoded protein: CASEPGTEGTEAFF.

At least ten counts were recorded for this clonotype. The V gene is TRBV11-2, the J gene TRBJ2-2; a possible D gene is TRBD1 (6 bases). The V gene lost 0 bases and the J gene lost 5 bases, with 10 bases spanning the gap. This CDR3 region has 15 residues. Looked up from germline, CDR1 is SGHAT and CDR2 is FQNNGV. The chain's CDR3 is CASSLEGGQTGELFF. The CDR3 DNA sequence: TGTGCCAGCAGCTTAGAAGGCGGACAGACCGGGGAGCTGTTTTTT. Complete variable domain (other parts from reference TRBV11-2 and TRBJ2-2): EAGVAQSPRYKIIEKRQSVAFWCNPISGHATLYWYQQILGQGPKLLIQFQNNGVVDDSQLPKDRFSAERLKGVDSTLKIQPAKLEDSAVYLCASSLEGGQTGELFFGEGSRLTVL.

This clonotype has ten or more counts. The chain joins TRBV19 to TRBJ2-7; 9 positions match TRBD2. This CDR3 is 14 amino acids long. With 6 bases clipped from V and 2 bases from J, the junction kept 5 bases outside the gene matches. The germline V gene has CDR1 LNHDA and CDR2 SQIVND (reference sequence). The CDR3 DNA reads as TGTGCCAGTAGCTTAGCGGGAGATCCCTACGAGCAGTACTTC. The encoded protein is CASSLAGDPYEQYF.

The sample holds many counts of this clonotype. V gene TRBV6-1 combines with J gene TRBJ2-7; 7 nucleotides align to TRBD1. CDR3 size: 13 residues. Germline values: CDR1 MNHNS, CDR2 SASEGT. V lost 8 bases to trimming and J lost 2 bases; unmatched junction nucleotides: 6. The CDR3 bases are TGTGCCAGCTGGAGGACAGGTGCCTACGAGCAGTACTTC. Its protein is CASWRTGAYEQYF.

This clonotype was detected only a few times. The V gene is TRBV7-3, the J gene TRBJ1-5; D gene ambiguous. V dropped 5 bases and J dropped 9 bases, with 17 bases sitting between them. This CDR3 is built from 14 residues. Germline V gene lookup returns CDR1 SGHTA and CDR2 FQGTGA. The CDR3 sequence is CASSTEDGPGPQHF. The CDR3 DNA sequence: TGTGCCAGCAGCACAGAGGACGGCCCAGGGCCCCAGCATTTT.

With regard to this clonotype: It may be a read error: a sequence one base away is much more abundant. The chain has TRBV5-1 and TRBJ2-7; 10 positions agree with TRBD1. This CDR3 has 16 residues. Germline V lookup: CDR1 SGHRS, CDR2 YFSETQ. V dropped 7 bases and J dropped 2; count of bases not matched to a gene: 12. The CDR3 reads CASRSWTGGSPYEQYF. CDR3 nucleotide sequence: TGCGCCAGCCGTTCCTGGACAGGGGGAAGCCCCTACGAGCAGTACTTC.

Many counts were recorded for this clonotype. The CDR3 reads CASSQRQGHNEQFF. CDR3 in DNA: TGTGCCAGCAGTCAGCGACAGGGGCACAATGAGCAGTTCTTC. This sequence joins TRBV6-1 and TRBJ2-1, with 8 bases that match TRBD1. This CDR3 contains 14 residues. Trimming took 5 bases from V and 5 from J; bases not matched to a gene: 5. Germline V lookup: CDR1 MNHNS, CDR2 SASEGT.

Many counts were recorded for this clonotype. The gene calls are TRBV20-1 and TRBJ1-2; D gene unclear. Trimming took off 2 bases at V and 6 bases at J, with 4 bases between the two ends. CDR1 DFQATT and CDR2 SNEGSKA come from the germline V gene (reference sequence). The CDR3 is 10 residues long. The CDR3 DNA follows: TGCAGTGCTAGATCAGATGGCTACACCTTC. The encoded protein is CSARSDGYTF.

This clonotype appeared many times. The genes are TRBV29-1 and TRBJ2-5; 11 bases are shared with TRBD1. Germline values: CDR1 SQVTM, CDR2 ANQGSEA. V dropped 7 bases and J dropped 4; count of bases not matched to a gene: 5. The CDR3 runs 13 residues. In DNA form, the CDR3 reads TGCAGCGCCCCGGGACAGGGGGGAGAGACCCAGTACTTC. Translated, it gives CSAPGQGGETQYF.

A remark on this clonotype: This likely traces to a read error, being one base from a far larger clone. J is TRBJ1-6 and V is TRBV11-2, with a possible D match to TRBD1 (5 bases). CDR1 is SGHAT and CDR2 is FQNNGV in the germline V gene. Between the trimmed V and J ends, which lost 2 bases and 14 bases, there was a span of 16 bases. The CDR3 covers 14 residues. The DNA for the CDR3 is TGTGCCAGCAGCTTACAGGGATCAGAAGCAGCCCTCCACTTT. Translation gives CASSLQGSEAALHF.

This clonotype was found many times. The chain carries TRBV6-1 and TRBJ2-1; weak D call: TRBD1 (6 bases). CDR1 and CDR2 (germline): MNHNS, SASEGT. Trimming pared 5 bases from V and 8 bases from J, leaving 16 bases between. This CDR3 has 14 amino acids. CDR3 loop: CASSTWTARDEQFF. The CDR3 bases are TGTGCCAGCAGTACCTGGACAGCGCGCGATGAGCAGTTCTTC.

This clonotype was picked up many times. The V and J genes are TRBV6-5 and TRBJ2-7; 8 bases are shared with TRBD1. The V gene end was trimmed by 4 bases and the J gene end by 2 bases; junction bases not matched to a gene: 1. Germline V gene sequence: CDR1 MNHEY, CDR2 SVGAGI. The CDR3 has 13 amino acids. The CDR3 loop reads CASSSQGAYEQYF. The CDR3 region has the DNA TGTGCCAGCAGTTCACAGGGGGCCTACGAGCAGTACTTC.

The rearrangement joins TRBV29-1 to TRBJ2-3, with D tentatively TRBD1 (6 bases). Trimming stripped 5 bases from V and 5 bases from J, with 11 bases between. Germline V gene sequence: CDR1 SQVTM, CDR2 ANQGSEA. This CDR3 has 12 residues. The CDR3 loop is CSVNRAQDTQYF. In DNA, the CDR3 is TGCAGCGTTAACAGGGCTCAAGATACGCAGTATTTT.

This clonotype was detected many times. The gene calls are TRBV5-1 and TRBJ2-5; D is possibly TRBD1 (6 bases). Looked up from germline, CDR1 is SGHRS and CDR2 is YFSETQ. The germline V and J ends were trimmed by 4 bases and 2 bases, with 12 bases remaining between them. The CDR3 covers 14 residues. CDR3 bases: TGCGCCAGCAGCAGTCGGACAGATCAAGAGACCCAGTACTTC. Protein product: CASSSRTDQETQYF.

This clonotype was observed many times. The rearrangement uses TRBV10-3 and TRBJ1-3; the D is unclear. Trimming removed 2 bases at V and 4 bases at J, with 12 bases between. CDR3 length equals 15 residues. CDR1 is ENHRY, CDR2 SYGVKD, per germline. Here the CDR3 reads CAISEEALPGNTIYF. CDR3 coding DNA: TGTGCCATCAGTGAGGAGGCCTTACCAGGAAACACCATATATTTT.

In this sample, this clonotype turned up many times. This chain connects TRBV28 to TRBJ1-2, with D tentatively TRBD1 (5 bases). The CDR3 length is 15 residues. From germline, CDR1 is MDHEN and CDR2 SYDVKM. The V and J ends lost 5 bases and 1 base respectively, with 14 bases between them. CDR3 loop: CASSEPQAYNYGYTF. Written as DNA, the CDR3 is TGTGCCAGCAGTGAACCACAGGCATATAACTATGGCTACACCTTC.

Many counts were recorded for this clonotype. CDR3 DNA: TGTGCCAGCAGCATGAGCCGGGCCCCGGGGGAGACCCAGTACTTC. Translation gives CASSMSRAPGETQYF. The chain uses TRBV7-2 and TRBJ2-5, with D possibly TRBD2 on 5 matching bases. The CDR3 sequence is 15 residues long. With 5 bases removed from V and 5 bases from J, the gap between germline ends came to 18 bases. Looked up from germline, CDR1 is SGHTA and CDR2 is FQGNSA.

The CDR3 here is CASSPREPYEQYF. In DNA form, the CDR3 reads TGTGCCAGCAGTCCACGGGAGCCCTACGAGCAGTACTTC. The chain employs TRBV27 and TRBJ2-7; the D gene is possibly TRBD2 (6 bases). The CDR3 extends over 13 amino acids. Trimming pared 5 bases from V and 2 bases from J, leaving 10 bases between. The V gene's germline CDR1 is MNHEY and CDR2 SMNVEV (reference sequence).

The V and J genes are TRBV6-1 and TRBJ2-5; TRBD1 aligns across 8 bases. CDR1 MNHNS and CDR2 SASEGT come from the germline V gene. V was pared by 8 bases and J by 2 bases, with 22 bases of the junction left unmatched. The CDR3 totals 19 residues. The CDR3 here is CASANKGLAGRGRQETQYF. The CDR3 DNA sequence: TGTGCCAGCGCGAACAAGGGGCTGGCGGGCAGGGGGCGTCAAGAGACCCAGTACTTC.

This clonotype was detected many times. This chain connects TRBV19 to TRBJ2-5; D is perhaps TRBD2 (6 bases). CDR1 LNHDA and CDR2 SQIVND come from the germline V gene (reference sequence). The CDR3 has 15 amino acids. Trimming shortened V by 5 bases and J by 2 bases, and 15 bases separated the two germline ends. The CDR3 loop is CASSAGTRPQETQYF. The CDR3 DNA reads TGTGCCAGTAGTGCCGGGACTCGTCCACAAGAGACCCAGTACTTC.

This clonotype was detected many times. This rearrangement joins TRBV2 to TRBJ1-2; D is unresolved. This CDR3 spans 15 amino acids. Germline V gene sequence: CDR1 SNHLY, CDR2 FYNNEI. The V gene lost 11 bases and the J gene lost 1 base, with 20 bases spanning the gap. CDR3 sequence reads: CAGTREGSFNYGYTF. The CDR3 region has the DNA TGTGCCGGAACACGAGAGGGTTCCTTTAACTATGGCTACACCTTC.

This clonotype was found many times. This chain joins TRBV12-3 or TRBV12-4 and TRBJ1-2; TRBD1 matches 8 bases. V shed 3 bases and J 6 bases; nucleotides not matched to a gene: 9. The length of the CDR3 is 15 residues. In DNA, the CDR3 is TGTGCCAGCAGTTTCGGACAGGGAGGGAAGCATGGCTACACCTTC. It specifies CASSFGQGGKHGYTF.

This clonotype was detected a few times. V gene TRBV2 combines with J gene TRBJ1-6; D call uncertain. Trimming pared 4 bases from V and 0 bases from J, leaving 13 bases between. The V gene's germline CDR1 is SNHLY and CDR2 FYNNEI. The CDR3 has 17 residues. CDR3 protein: CASSAGSRSSYNSPLHF. The CDR3 bases are TGTGCCAGCAGTGCCGGCTCGCGAAGCTCCTATAATTCACCCCTCCACTTT.

This chain links TRBV19 with TRBJ2-7; D gene ambiguous. V was pared by 2 bases and J by 0 bases, with 8 bases between. The CDR3 contains 14 residues. The germline gives CDR1 LNHDA, CDR2 SQIVND (reference sequence). As DNA, the CDR3 is TGTGCCAGTAGTATACGGGCCTTCTCCTACGAGCAGTACTTC. As protein: CASSIRAFSYEQYF.